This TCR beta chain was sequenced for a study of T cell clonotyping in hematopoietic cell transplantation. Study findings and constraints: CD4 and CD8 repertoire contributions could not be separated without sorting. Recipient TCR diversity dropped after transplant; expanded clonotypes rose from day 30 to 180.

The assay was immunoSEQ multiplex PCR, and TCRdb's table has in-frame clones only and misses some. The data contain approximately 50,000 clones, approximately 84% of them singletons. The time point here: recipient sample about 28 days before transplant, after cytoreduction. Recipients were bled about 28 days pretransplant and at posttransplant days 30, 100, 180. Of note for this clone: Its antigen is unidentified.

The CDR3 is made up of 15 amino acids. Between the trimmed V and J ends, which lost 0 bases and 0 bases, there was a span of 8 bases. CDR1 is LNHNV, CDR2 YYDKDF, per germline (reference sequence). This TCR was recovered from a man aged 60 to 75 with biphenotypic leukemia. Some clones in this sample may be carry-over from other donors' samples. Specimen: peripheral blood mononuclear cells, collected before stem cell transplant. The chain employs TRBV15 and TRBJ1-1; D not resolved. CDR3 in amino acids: CATSREAPMNTEAFF. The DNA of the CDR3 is TGTGCCACCAGCAGAGAGGCCCCGATGAACACTGAAGCTTTCTTT.